One sample yielded the 20 T cell receptor beta chains listed below, sequenced in a study of T cell repertoires in cytomegalovirus infection. TCRdb re-analysed the reads in MiXCR, keeping a single row per CDR3 protein. Among roughly 320,000 distinct CDR3 sequences listed, over 7.5% were seen once. The material sequenced was PBMCs. The receptors stem from a human donor in good health (CMV status not recorded). Some clones in this sample may be carry-over from other donors' samples.

The chain is built from TRBV7-2 and TRBJ2-2, with TRBD1 identical over 9 bases. CDR3 size: 15 residues. CDR1 is SGHTA, CDR2 FQGNSA, per germline. Trimming took 4 bases from V and 6 from J; bases not matched to a gene: 6. Written as DNA, the CDR3 is TGTGCCAGCAGCTCCTCCGGGACAGGGTCCGGGGAGCTGTTTTTT. Translated, it gives CASSSSGTGSGELFF.

The chain joins TRBV9 to TRBJ2-1; 9 bases match TRBD2. The CDR3 length is 13 residues. The V gene's germline CDR1 is SGDLS and CDR2 YYNGEE. J gave up 8 bases and V 4 bases, and 4 bases lay outside the gene matches. Here the CDR3 reads CASSLRLADEQFF. DNA of the CDR3: TGTGCCAGCAGCCTCCGACTAGCGGATGAGCAGTTCTTC.

This clonotype occurred many times. The genes are TRBV20-1 and TRBJ1-1, with no clear D. Trimming left V 0 bases short and J 7 bases short, with 9 bases between. Germline CDR1 is DFQATT and CDR2 is SNEGSKA (reference sequence). The CDR3 has 12 amino acids. CDR3 residues: CSARDRDYEAFF. The CDR3 bases are TGCAGTGCTAGAGACCGTGACTATGAAGCTTTCTTT.

This clonotype was seen at least ten times. This rearrangement joins TRBV12-3 or TRBV12-4 to TRBJ2-1; the match to TRBD2 covers 8 bases. V shed 5 bases and J 7 bases; nucleotides not matched to a gene: 4. This CDR3 contains 13 residues. CDR3 amino acids: CASSPGRANEQFF. In DNA form, the CDR3 reads TGTGCCAGCAGTCCCGGGAGGGCGAATGAGCAGTTCTTC.

This clonotype has a handful of counts. The chain uses TRBV7-2 and TRBJ1-5; D remains ambiguous. The CDR3 is 16 amino acids. Germline loops: CDR1 SGHTA, CDR2 FQGNSA. Trimming removed 1 base from V and 6 bases from J, with 16 bases in between. In DNA, the CDR3 is TGTGCCAGCAGCTTAGGGAATCCCGTATCGCGTCAGCCCCAGCATTTT. As protein: CASSLGNPVSRQPQHF.

There are a few counts of this clonotype. The gene calls are TRBV6-2 or TRBV6-3 and TRBJ1-5; TRBD1 matches at 12 bases. Trimming cost V 6 bases and J 7 bases; bases outside gene matches: 10. This CDR3 spans 16 amino acids. Per germline, CDR1 MNHEY and CDR2 SVGEGT. This CDR3 reads CASRNQGTGGRQPQHF. CDR3 sequence (DNA): TGTGCCAGCAGAAACCAGGGGACAGGGGGCAGGCAGCCCCAGCATTTT.

The sample holds many counts of this clonotype. This sequence joins TRBV7-9 and TRBJ1-1; D remains unclear. The CDR3 sequence is 13 residues long. CDR1 is SEHNR and CDR2 is FQNEAQ in the germline V gene (reference sequence). V was clipped by 5 bases and J by 1 base, with 8 bases between them. In DNA form, the CDR3 reads TGTGCCAGCAGCCCCCCAGGGAACACTGAAGCTTTCTTT. Translation gives CASSPPGNTEAFF.

The chain carries TRBV20-1 and TRBJ1-4; D gene uncertain. CDR1 and CDR2 (germline): DFQATT, SNEGSKA (reference sequence). Trimming pared 6 bases from V and 0 bases from J, leaving 8 bases between. CDR3 size: 13 residues. CDR3 residues: CSALKATNEKLFF. The DNA of the CDR3 is TGCAGTGCCCTCAAGGCAACTAATGAAAAACTGTTTTTT.

The chain carries TRBV7-9 and TRBJ2-7, with D perhaps TRBD2 (5 bases). Trimming pared 1 base from V and 3 bases from J, leaving 10 bases between. The CDR3 consists of 14 residues. CDR1 SEHNR and CDR2 FQNEAQ come from the germline V gene (reference sequence). This CDR3 is CASSLVGVDYEQYF. The CDR3, as DNA: TGTGCCAGCAGCTTAGTCGGGGTTGACTACGAGCAGTACTTC. The variable domain in full, completed from reference TRBV7-9 and TRBJ2-7, reads DTGVSQNPRHKITKRGQNVTFRCDPISEHNRLYWYRQTLGQGPEFLTYFQNEAQLEKSRLLSDRFSAERPKGSFSTLEIQRTEQGDSAMYLCASSLVGVDYEQYFGPGTRLTVT.

Remarks on this clonotype: Since no conserved phenylalanine or tryptophan closes the CDR3, a read error is the likely cause. This rearrangement joins TRBV7-8 to TRBJ1-6, with 10 bases identical to TRBD1. Trimming at V came to 5 bases and at J to 9 bases, leaving 13 bases not matched to a gene. The germline V gene has CDR1 SGHVS and CDR2 FQNEAQ. This CDR3 is built from 17 residues. In DNA form, the CDR3 reads TGTGCCAGCAGCACTCCAGGGTGGACAGGGGGGAGTTCACCCCTCCACTAT. It specifies CASSTPGWTGGSSPLHY.

In its sample, this clonotype was seen many times. J is TRBJ2-1 and V is TRBV7-6, with D hard to call. This CDR3 spans 14 amino acids. Germline CDR1 reads SGHVS; CDR2 reads FNYEAQ. V shed 2 bases and J shed 6 bases, with 11 bases lying between them. This CDR3 reads CASSLQSSSNEQFF. CDR3 nucleotide sequence: TGTGCCAGCAGCTTACAGTCATCTAGCAATGAGCAGTTCTTC.

In this sample, this clonotype turned up many times. The rearrangement links TRBV4-3 to TRBJ1-1, with a tentative D call TRBD1 (5 bases). The CDR3 has 16 amino acids. CDR1 is LGHNA, CDR2 YSLEER, per germline. The germline V and J ends were trimmed by 2 bases and 0 bases, with 13 bases remaining between them. The CDR3: CASSQSMLRVNTEAFF. The CDR3 DNA is TGCGCCAGCAGCCAATCTATGCTCAGGGTGAACACTGAAGCTTTCTTT.

This clonotype was detected a few times. This sequence joins TRBV6-5 and TRBJ1-1; weak D call: TRBD1 (6 bases). V lost 6 bases and J 0 bases, leaving 11 bases between the germline ends. The CDR3 contains 14 residues. The germline gives CDR1 MNHEY, CDR2 SVGAGI. The CDR3 DNA follows: TGTGCCAGCAGCCCAGGGGTGCTGAACACTGAAGCTTTCTTT. It yields the protein CASSPGVLNTEAFF.

This clonotype was seen a handful of times. The chain is built from TRBV29-1 and TRBJ1-2; a weak D match, TRBD1 (5 bases). Germline CDR1 is SQVTM and CDR2 is ANQGSEA. The CDR3 contains 12 residues. Trimming stripped 6 bases from V and 6 bases from J, with 14 bases between. CDR3 sequence reads: CSVSPQGNGYTF. CDR3 DNA: TGCAGCGTCAGCCCCCAGGGAAATGGCTACACCTTC.

V usage is TRBV24-1 and J usage is TRBJ2-1; no clear D gene. The CDR3 runs 13 residues. The germline V and J ends were trimmed by 1 base and 2 bases, with 2 bases remaining between them. The V gene's germline CDR1 is KGHDR and CDR2 SFDVKD. CDR3 in amino acids: CATSDFPYNEQFF. CDR3 in DNA: TGTGCCACCAGTGATTTCCCCTACAATGAGCAGTTCTTC.

This clonotype showed up many times. V is TRBV7-2 and J is TRBJ1-3; 11 nucleotides agree with TRBD1. CDR3 length: 16 amino acids. Trimming removed 1 base from V and 4 bases from J; junction bases left unmatched: 3. Germline CDR1 SGHTA, CDR2 FQGNSA. CDR3 sequence reads: CASSLDGTGGGNTIYF. The CDR3 DNA reads as TGTGCCAGCAGCTTAGACGGGACAGGGGGGGGAAACACCATATATTTT.

The table lists this clonotype with many counts. The gene calls are TRBV28 and TRBJ2-7; a possible D gene is TRBD2 (7 bases). There are 13 residues in the CDR3. V gave up 10 bases and J gave up 4 bases, with 17 bases separating them. Germline CDR1 reads MDHEN; CDR2 reads SYDVKM. CDR3 nucleotide sequence: TGTGCCATCTCCGGGGGGCCGGTTTACGAGCAGTACTTC. Translated, it gives CAISGGPVYEQYF.

The chain has TRBV5-1 and TRBJ1-1; 7 nucleotides agree with TRBD1. After removal of 6 bases from V and 3 bases from J, the junction contained 8 bases not matched to a gene. This CDR3 is 14 amino acids long. Germline V CDR1 and CDR2: SGHRS, YFSETQ. CDR3 in amino acids: CASTGGGLDTEAFF. DNA for the CDR3: TGCGCCAGCACAGGGGGGGGCCTGGACACTGAAGCTTTCTTT.

V is TRBV4-3 and J is TRBJ2-5; tentatively, D is TRBD1 (6 bases). V lost 5 bases to trimming and J lost 2 bases, with 21 bases between them. CDR3 size: 17 residues. Germline CDR1 reads LGHNA; CDR2 reads YSLEER. CDR3 sequence: CASSRDGDTGSQETQYF. CDR3 DNA: TGCGCCAGCAGCAGAGATGGAGATACAGGGTCTCAAGAGACCCAGTACTTC.

This clonotype showed up many times. The chain combines TRBV7-2 with TRBJ1-4; no definite D call. Between the trimmed V and J ends, which lost 4 bases and 3 bases, there was a span of 12 bases. Germline V gene data show CDR1 as SGHTA and CDR2 as FQGNSA. This CDR3 has 15 amino acids. CDR3 protein: CASSSVSVSNEKLFF. The CDR3 DNA reads TGTGCCAGCAGCTCCGTGAGCGTCTCTAATGAAAAACTGTTTTTT.